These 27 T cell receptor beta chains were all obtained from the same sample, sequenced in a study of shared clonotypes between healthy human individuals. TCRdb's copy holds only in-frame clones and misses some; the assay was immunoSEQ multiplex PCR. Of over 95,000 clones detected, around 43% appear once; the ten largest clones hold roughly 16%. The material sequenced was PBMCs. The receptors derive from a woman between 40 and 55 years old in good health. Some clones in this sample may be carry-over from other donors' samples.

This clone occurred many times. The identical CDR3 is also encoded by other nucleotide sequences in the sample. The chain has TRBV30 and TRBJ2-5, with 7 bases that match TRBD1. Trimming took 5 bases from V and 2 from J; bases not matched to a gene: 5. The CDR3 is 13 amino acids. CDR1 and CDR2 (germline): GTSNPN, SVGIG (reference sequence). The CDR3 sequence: CAWHGQVQETQYF. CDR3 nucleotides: TGTGCCTGGCATGGACAGGTTCAAGAGACCCAGTACTTC.

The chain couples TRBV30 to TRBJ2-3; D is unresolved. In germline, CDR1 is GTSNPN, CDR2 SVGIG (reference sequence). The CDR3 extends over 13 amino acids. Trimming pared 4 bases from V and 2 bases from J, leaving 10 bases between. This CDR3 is CAWTGSPTDTQYF. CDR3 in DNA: TGTGCCTGGACAGGTTCCCCCACAGATACGCAGTATTTT.

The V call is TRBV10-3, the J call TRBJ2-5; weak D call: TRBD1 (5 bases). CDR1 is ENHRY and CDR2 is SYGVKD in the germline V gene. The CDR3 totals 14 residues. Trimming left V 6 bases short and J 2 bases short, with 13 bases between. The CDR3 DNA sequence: TGTGCCATCAGGAAGGACAAACAGCAAGAGACCCAGTACTTC. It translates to CAIRKDKQQETQYF.

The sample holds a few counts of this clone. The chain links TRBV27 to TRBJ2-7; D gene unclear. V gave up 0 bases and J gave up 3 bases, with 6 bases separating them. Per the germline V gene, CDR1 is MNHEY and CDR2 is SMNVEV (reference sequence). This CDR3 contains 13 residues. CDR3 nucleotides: TGTGCCAGCAGTTTATCGAGTTTCTACGAGCAGTACTTC. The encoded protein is CASSLSSFYEQYF.

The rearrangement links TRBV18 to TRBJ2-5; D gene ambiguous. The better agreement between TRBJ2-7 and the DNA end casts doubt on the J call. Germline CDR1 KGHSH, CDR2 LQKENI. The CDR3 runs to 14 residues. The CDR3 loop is CASSPLGSSHEQYF. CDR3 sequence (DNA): TGTGCCAGCTCACCACTTGGTTCTTCCCACGAGCAGTACTTC.

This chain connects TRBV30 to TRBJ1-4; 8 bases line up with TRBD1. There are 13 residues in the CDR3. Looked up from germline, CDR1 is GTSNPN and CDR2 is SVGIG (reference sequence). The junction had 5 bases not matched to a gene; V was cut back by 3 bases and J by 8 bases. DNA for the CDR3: TGTGCCTGGAGGTTTACAGGGGGAGAAAAACTGTTTTTT. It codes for CAWRFTGGEKLFF.

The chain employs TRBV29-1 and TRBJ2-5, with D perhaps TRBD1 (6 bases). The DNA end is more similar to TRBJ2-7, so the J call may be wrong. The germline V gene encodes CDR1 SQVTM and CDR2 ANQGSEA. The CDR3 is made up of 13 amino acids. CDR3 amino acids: CSASNRASYEQYF. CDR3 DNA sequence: TGCAGCGCCTCCAACAGGGCCTCCTACGAGCAGTACTTC.

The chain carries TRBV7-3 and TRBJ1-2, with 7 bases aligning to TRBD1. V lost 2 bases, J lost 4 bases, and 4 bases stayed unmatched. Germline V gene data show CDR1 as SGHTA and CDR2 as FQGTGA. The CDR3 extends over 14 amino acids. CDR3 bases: TGTGCCAGCAGCTTAGGGGGACAGTCCTATGGCTACACCTTC. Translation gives CASSLGGQSYGYTF.

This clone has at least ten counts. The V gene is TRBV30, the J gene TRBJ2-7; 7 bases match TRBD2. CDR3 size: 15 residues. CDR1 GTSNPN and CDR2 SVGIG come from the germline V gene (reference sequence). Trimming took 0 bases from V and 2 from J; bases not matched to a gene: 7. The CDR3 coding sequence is TGTGCCTGGAGTGTAGGCCTAGCGGCCGCCTACGAGCAGTACTTC. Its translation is CAWSVGLAAAYEQYF. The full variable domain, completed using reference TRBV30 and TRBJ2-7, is SQTIHQWPATLVQPVGSPLSLECTVEGTSNPNLYWYRQAAGRGLQLLFYSVGIGQISSEVPQNLSASRPQDRQFILSSKKLLLSDSGFYLCAWSVGLAAAYEQYFGPGTRLTVT.

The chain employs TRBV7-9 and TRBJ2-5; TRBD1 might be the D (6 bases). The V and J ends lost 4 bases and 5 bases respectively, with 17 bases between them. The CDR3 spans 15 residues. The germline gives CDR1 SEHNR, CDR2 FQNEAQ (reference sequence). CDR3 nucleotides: TGTGCCAGCAGCTCCACCACCAGGGGTTCTGAGACCCAGTACTTC. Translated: CASSSTTRGSETQYF.

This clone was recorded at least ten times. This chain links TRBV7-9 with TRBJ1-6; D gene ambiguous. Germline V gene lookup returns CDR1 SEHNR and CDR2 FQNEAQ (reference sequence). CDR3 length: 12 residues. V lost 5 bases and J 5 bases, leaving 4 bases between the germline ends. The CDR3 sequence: CASSPDNSPLHF. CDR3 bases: TGTGCCAGCAGCCCCGATAATTCACCCCTCCACTTT.

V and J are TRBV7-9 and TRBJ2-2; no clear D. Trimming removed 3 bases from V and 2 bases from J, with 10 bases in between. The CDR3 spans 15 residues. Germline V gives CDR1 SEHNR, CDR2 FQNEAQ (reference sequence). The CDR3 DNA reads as TGTGCCAGCAGCTTTATCTGGGTCAACACCGGGGAGCTGTTTTTT. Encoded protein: CASSFIWVNTGELFF.

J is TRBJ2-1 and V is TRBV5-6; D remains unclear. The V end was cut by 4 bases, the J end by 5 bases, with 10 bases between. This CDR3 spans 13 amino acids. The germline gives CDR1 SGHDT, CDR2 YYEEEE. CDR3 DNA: TGTGCCAGCAGCCGAACGAGAAACAATGAGCAGTTCTTC. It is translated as CASSRTRNNEQFF.

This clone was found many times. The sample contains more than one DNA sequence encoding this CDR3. CDR3: CAWSAGETQYF. The CDR3 DNA sequence: TGTGCCTGGAGTGCCGGGGAGACCCAGTACTTC. V usage is TRBV30 and J usage is TRBJ2-5, with unresolved D. Germline values: CDR1 GTSNPN, CDR2 SVGIG (reference sequence). There are 11 residues in the CDR3. The germline V and J ends were trimmed by 1 base and 5 bases, with 5 bases remaining between them.

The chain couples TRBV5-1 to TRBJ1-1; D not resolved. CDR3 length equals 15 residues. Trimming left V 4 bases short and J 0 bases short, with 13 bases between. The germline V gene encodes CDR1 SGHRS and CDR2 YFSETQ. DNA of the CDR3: TGCGCCAGCAGCCCCCGGGAGACGGTGAACACTGAAGCTTTCTTT. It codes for CASSPRETVNTEAFF.

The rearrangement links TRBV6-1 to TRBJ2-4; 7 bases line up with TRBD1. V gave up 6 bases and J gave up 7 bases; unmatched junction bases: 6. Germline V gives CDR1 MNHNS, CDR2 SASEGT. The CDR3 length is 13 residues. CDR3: CASRPDRDNIQYF. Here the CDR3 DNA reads TGTGCCAGCAGACCCGACAGGGACAACATTCAGTACTTC.

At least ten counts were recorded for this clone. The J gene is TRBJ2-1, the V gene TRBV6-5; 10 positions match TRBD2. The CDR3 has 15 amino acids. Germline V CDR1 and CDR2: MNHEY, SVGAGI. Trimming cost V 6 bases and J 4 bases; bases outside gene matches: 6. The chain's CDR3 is CASSRGLAEYNEQFF. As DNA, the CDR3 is TGTGCCAGCAGCCGAGGACTAGCGGAGTACAATGAGCAGTTCTTC.

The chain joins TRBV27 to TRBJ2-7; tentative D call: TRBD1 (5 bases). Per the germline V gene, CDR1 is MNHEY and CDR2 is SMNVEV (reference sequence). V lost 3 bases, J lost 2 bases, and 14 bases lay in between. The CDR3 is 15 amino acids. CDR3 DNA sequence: TGTGCCAGCAGTTTCTACCCCCAGGGCCCCTACGAGCAGTACTTC. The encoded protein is CASSFYPQGPYEQYF.

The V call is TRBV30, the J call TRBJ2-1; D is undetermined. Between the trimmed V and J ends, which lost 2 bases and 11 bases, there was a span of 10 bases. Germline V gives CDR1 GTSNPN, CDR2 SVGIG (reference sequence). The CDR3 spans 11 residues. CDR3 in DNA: TGTGCCTGGAGTCAGAATGCTAAGCAGTTCTTC. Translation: CAWSQNAKQFF.

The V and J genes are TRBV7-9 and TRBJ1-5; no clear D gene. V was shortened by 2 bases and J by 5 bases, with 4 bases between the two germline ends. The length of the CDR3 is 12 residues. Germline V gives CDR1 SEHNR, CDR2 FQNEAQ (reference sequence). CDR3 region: CASSLLDQPQHF. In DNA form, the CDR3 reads TGTGCCAGCAGCTTACTAGATCAGCCCCAGCATTTT.

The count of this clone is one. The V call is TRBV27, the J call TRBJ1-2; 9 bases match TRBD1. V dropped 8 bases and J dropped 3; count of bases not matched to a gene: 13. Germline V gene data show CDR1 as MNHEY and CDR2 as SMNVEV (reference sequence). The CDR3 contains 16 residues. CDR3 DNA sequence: TGTGCCAGCGCACAGGGGGCGAGGGCCAAGGACTATGGCTACACCTTC. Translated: CASAQGARAKDYGYTF.

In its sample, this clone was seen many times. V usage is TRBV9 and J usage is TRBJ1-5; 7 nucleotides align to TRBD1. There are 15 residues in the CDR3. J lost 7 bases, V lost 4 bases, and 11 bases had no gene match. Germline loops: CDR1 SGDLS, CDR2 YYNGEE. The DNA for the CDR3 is TGTGCCAGCAGCCTACAGGGGCGTTCGGGGCAGCCCCAGCATTTT. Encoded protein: CASSLQGRSGQPQHF.

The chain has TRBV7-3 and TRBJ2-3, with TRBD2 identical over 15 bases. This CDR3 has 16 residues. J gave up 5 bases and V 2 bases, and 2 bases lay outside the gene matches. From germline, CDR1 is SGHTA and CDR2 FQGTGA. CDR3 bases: TGTGCCAGCAGCTTACGGGGACTAGCGGGAGGAGATACGCAGTATTTT. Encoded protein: CASSLRGLAGGDTQYF.

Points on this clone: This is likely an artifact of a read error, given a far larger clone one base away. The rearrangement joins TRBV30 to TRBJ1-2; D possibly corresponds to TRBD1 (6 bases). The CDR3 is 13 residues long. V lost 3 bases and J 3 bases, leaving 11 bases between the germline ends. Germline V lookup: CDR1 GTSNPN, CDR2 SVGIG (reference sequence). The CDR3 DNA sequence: TGTGCCTGGAGACAGGGCAATTACTATGGCTACACCTTC. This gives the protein CAWRQGNYYGYTF.

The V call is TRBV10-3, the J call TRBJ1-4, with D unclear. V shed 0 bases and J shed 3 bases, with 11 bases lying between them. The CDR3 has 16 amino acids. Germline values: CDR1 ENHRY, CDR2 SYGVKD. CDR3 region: CAISESARGANEKLFF. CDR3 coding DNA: TGTGCCATCAGTGAGTCCGCCCGGGGTGCTAATGAAAAACTGTTTTTT.

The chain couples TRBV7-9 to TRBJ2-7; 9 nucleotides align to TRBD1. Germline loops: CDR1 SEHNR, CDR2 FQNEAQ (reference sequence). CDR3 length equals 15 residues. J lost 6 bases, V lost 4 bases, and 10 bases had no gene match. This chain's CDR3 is CASSSRDREGREQYF. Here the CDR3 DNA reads TGTGCCAGCAGCTCGAGGGACAGGGAAGGTCGCGAGCAGTACTTC.

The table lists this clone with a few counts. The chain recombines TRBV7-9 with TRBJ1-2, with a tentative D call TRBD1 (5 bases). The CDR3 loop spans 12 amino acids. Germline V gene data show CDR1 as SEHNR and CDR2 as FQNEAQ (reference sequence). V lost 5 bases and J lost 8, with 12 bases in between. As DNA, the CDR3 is TGTGCCAGCAGCCGAGACAGTATCGGCTACACCTTC. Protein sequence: CASSRDSIGYTF.